Sequencing of this T cell receptor (beta chain) was carried out in a study of control samples from healthy donors and cancer patients. Here immunoSEQ multiplex PCR was the method, and the copy in TCRdb shows in-frame clones only, minus some. This table has fewer than 150,000 clones, 80% to 95% appearing once. V was trimmed by 5 bases and J by 2 bases, leaving 16 bases between them. The CDR3 totals 15 residues. Per the germline V gene, CDR1 is SGHTA and CDR2 is FQGNSA. The chain has TRBV7-2 and TRBJ2-7, with D tentatively TRBD1 or TRBD2 (6 bases each). Sequences were obtained from blood. The receptor comes from a young woman in good health. CDR3: CASSPMGGSPYEQYF. The CDR3, as DNA: TGTGCCAGCAGCCCGATGGGGGGCAGTCCCTACGAGCAGTACTTC.